This TCR beta chain came from a study of blood T cell repertoires in COVID-19. Turning to the study itself: Whether acute or convalescent, the COVID-19 samples came from the United States, Italy and Spain. Sources were T cells, B-cell-depleted T cells, or PBMCs; the material itself was cDNA or gDNA.

Trimming cost V 2 bases and J 9 bases, with 13 bases left between them. Germline values: CDR1 MNHEY, CDR2 SMNVEV (reference sequence). The CDR3 totals 14 residues. This clone was observed at least ten times. In the source study's methods: How many nucleated cells were present was estimated from reference gene primer amplification. Assay used: immunoSEQ multiplex PCR; TCRdb lists only in-frame clones, some missing. V and J calls and clone size are given by that table; D and trimming were obtained from the DNA. This table has under 110,000 clones, 71% appearing once. The sequence derives from a human donor with acute or convalescent COVID-19. The donor label of this sample is uncertain. This chain links TRBV27 with TRBJ2-2; TRBD2 might be the D (5 bases). Sequenced: peripheral blood. The CDR3 sequence: CASSLMVGVRELFF. The CDR3 DNA follows: TGTGCCAGCAGTTTAATGGTCGGGGTCCGGGAGCTGTTTTTT.